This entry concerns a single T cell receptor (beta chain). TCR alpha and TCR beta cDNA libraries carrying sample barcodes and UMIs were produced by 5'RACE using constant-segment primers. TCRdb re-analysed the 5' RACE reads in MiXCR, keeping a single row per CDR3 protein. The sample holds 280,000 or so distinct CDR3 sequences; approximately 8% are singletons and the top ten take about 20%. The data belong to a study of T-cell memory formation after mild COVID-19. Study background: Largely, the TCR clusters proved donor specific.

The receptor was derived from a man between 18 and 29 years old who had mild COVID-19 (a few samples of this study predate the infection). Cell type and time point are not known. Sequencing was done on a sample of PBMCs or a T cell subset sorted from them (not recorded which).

CDR3 in amino acids: CASSPGTGGQSSYEQYV. The CDR3 bases are TGTGCCAGCAGCCCCGGGACAGGGGGTCAGAGCTCCTACGAGCAGTACGTC. This chain uses TRBV11-2 with TRBJ2-7; TRBD1 agrees at 11 bases. Germline-derived CDR1 and CDR2 are SGHAT and FQNNGV. The CDR3 spans 17 residues. V was pared by 5 bases and J by 0 bases, with 9 bases of the junction left unmatched.